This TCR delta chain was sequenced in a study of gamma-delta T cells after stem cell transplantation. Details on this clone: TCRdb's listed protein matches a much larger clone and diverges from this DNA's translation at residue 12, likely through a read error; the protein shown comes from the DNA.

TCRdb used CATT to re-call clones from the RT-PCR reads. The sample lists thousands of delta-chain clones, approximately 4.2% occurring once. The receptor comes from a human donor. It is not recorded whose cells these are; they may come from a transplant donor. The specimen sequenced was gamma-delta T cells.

CDR3 sequence (DNA): TGTGCCTGTGACACCGTGGGGGGTAACACCGATAGACTCATCTTT. Encoded protein: CACDTVGGNTDRLIF. This sequence joins TRDV2 and TRDJ1; possible D gene TRDD3, 6 bases. Germline V gene sequence: CDR1 GEAIGNYY, CDR2 EKD. This CDR3 is built from 15 residues.